This entry concerns a single T cell receptor (beta chain). Its antigen is not known. One junction end disagrees with the germline gene, perhaps due to a read error. The entry originates in a study of blood T cells in healthy people across ages. General observations from the study: Relative to aged donors, long-lived donors carried more naive CD4+ cells and displayed higher diversity. Reliance upon unsorted PBMCs precluded definitive naive versus antigen-experienced comparison.

The use of a sample-barcoded 5' primer and a J-beta primer mix characterized a second PCR of roughly 6 to 11 cycles. Every individual sample yielded 2.5 million or more paired-end reads (each containing CDR3). TCRdb fed the 5' RACE reads into MiXCR, producing one record per CDR3 protein. Altogether about 1.6 million distinct CDR3 sequences are present, roughly 32% being singletons, with the ten largest covering about 11%. The germline gives CDR1 SGHKS, CDR2 YYEKEE (reference sequence). The CDR3 is 18 amino acids. The sample consisted of blood. This clonotype originated in a woman aged 25 to 45 in good health. The rearrangement links TRBV5-5 to TRBJ2-1, with D unclear. The CDR3 spells CASSPPVEATSSHNEQFF. CDR3 coding DNA: TGTGCCAGCAGCCCACCAGTAGAGGCCACCTCCTCCCACAATGAGCAGTTCTTC.